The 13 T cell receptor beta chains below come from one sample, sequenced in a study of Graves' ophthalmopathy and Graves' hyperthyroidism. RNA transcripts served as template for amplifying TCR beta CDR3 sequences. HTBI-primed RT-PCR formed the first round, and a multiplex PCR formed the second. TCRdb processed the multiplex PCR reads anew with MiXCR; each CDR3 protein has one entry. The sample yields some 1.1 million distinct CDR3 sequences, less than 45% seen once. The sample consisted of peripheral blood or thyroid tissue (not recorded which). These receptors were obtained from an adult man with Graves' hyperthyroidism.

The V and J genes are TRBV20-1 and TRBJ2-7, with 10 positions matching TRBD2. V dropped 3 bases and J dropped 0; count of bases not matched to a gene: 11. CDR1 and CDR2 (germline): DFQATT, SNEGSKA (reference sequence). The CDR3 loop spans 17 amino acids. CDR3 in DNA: TGCAGTGCTAGGGGGGCTAGCGGGAGATCAAGCTCCTACGAGCAGTACTTC. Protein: CSARGASGRSSSYEQYF.

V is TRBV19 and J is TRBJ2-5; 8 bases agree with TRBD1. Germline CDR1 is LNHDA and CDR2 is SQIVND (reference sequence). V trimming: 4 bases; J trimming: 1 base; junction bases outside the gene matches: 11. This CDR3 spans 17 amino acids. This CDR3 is CASSTPSDRASQETQYF. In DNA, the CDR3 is TGTGCCAGTAGTACACCCTCGGACAGGGCCAGCCAAGAGACCCAGTACTTC.

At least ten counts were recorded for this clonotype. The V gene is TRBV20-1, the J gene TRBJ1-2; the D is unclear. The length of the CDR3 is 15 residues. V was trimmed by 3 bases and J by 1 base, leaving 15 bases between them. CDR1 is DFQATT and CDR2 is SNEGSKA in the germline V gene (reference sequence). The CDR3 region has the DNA TGCAGTGCTAGTTGGCCTCGAGGCAGTAACTATGGCTACACCTTC. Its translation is CSASWPRGSNYGYTF.

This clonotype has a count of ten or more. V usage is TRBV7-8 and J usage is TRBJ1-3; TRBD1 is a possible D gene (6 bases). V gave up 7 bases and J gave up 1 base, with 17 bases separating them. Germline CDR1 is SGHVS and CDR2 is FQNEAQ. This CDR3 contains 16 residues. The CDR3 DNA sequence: TGTGCCAGCACCGGAGGGGGGGTTTGGTCTGGAAACACCATATATTTT. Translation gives CASTGGGVWSGNTIYF.

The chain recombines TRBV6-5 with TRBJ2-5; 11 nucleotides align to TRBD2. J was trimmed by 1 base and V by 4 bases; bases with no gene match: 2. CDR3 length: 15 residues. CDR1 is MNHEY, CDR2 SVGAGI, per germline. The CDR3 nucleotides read TGTGCCAGCAGTTCGGGACTAGCGGCCCAAGAGACCCAGTACTTC. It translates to CASSSGLAAQETQYF.

CDR3 sequence (DNA): TGTGCCATCAGTCGGGACCGAAGGGCAGGGGGCTTGAACACTGAAGCTTTCTTT. It specifies CAISRDRRAGGLNTEAFF. V and J are TRBV10-3 and TRBJ1-1, with 8 bases fitting TRBD1. The CDR3 sequence is 18 residues long. The junction had 14 bases not matched to a gene; V was cut back by 5 bases and J by 0 bases. Germline loops: CDR1 ENHRY, CDR2 SYGVKD.

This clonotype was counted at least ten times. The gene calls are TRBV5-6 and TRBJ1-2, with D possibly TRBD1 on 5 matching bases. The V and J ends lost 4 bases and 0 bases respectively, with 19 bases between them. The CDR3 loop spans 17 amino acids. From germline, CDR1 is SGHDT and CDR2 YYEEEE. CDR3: CASSLTGTARANYGYTF. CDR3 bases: TGTGCCAGCAGCCTAACCGGGACGGCCCGAGCTAACTATGGCTACACCTTC.

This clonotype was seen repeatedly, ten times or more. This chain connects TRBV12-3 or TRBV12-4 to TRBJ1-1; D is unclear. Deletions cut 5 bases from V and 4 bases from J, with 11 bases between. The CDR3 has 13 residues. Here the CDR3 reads CASSSPPTTEAFF. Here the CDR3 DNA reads TGTGCCAGCAGTAGCCCGCCCACCACTGAAGCTTTCTTT.

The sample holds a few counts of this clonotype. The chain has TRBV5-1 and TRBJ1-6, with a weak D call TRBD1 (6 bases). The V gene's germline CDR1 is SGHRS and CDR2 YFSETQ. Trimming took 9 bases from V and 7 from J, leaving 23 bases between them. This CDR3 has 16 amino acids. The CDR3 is CATKPGGRDGNSPLHF. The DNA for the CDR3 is TGCGCCACCAAACCCGGGGGGCGCGACGGAAATTCACCCCTCCACTTT.

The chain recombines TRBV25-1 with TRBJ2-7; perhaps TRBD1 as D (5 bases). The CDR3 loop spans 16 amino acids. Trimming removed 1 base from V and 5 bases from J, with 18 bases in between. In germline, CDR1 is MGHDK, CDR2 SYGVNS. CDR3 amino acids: CASSEFPRGGLDEQYF. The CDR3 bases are TGTGCCAGCAGTGAATTCCCTAGGGGTGGTCTGGACGAGCAGTACTTC.

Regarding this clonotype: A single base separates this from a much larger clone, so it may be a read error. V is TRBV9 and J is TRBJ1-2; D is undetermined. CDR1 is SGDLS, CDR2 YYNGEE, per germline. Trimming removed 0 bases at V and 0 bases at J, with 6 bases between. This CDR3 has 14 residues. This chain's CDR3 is CASSVDGANYGYTF. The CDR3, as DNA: TGTGCCAGCAGCGTAGATGGAGCTAACTATGGCTACACCTTC.

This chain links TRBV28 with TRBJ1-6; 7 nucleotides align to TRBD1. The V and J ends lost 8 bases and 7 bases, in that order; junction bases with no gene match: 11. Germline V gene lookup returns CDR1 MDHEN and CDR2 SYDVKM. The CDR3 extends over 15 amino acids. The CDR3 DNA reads TGTGCCAGCGGCGCGGGACAGCTAATAAATTCACCCCTCCACTTT. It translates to CASGAGQLINSPLHF.

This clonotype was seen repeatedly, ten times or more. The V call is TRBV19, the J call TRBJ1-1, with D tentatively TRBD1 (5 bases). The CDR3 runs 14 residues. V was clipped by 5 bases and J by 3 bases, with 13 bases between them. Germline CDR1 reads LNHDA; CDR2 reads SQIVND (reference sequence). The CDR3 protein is CASSYGGVDTEAFF. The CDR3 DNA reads TGTGCCAGTAGTTACGGGGGAGTTGACACTGAAGCTTTCTTT.